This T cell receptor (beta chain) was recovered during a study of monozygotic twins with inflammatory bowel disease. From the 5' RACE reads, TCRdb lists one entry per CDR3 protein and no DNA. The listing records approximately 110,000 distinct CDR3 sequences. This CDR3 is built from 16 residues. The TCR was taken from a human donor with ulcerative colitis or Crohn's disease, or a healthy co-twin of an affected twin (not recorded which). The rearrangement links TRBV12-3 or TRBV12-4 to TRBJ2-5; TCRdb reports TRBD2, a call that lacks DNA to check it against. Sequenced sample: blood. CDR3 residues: CASRPTGTSGQETQYF.